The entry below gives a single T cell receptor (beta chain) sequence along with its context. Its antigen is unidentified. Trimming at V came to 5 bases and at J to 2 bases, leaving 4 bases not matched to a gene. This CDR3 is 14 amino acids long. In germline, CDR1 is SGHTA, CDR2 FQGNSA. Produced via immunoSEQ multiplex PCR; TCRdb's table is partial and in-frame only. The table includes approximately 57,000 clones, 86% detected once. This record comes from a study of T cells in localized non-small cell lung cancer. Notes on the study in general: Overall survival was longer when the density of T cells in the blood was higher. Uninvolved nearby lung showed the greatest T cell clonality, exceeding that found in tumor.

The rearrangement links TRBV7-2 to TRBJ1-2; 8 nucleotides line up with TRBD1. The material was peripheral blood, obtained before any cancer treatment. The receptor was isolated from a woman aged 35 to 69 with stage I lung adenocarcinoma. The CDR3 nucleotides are TGTGCCAGCAGCCCACAGGGGGGCAACTATGGCTACACCTTC. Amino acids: CASSPQGGNYGYTF.